This TCR beta chain was identified in a study of blood T cell repertoires in COVID-19. The assay was immunoSEQ multiplex PCR, and TCRdb's table has in-frame clones only and misses some. The data contain roughly 150,000 clones, about 83% of them singletons. The CDR3 consists of 15 residues. CDR1 is MNHNY and CDR2 is SVGAGI in the germline V gene (reference sequence). Between the trimmed V and J ends, which lost 5 bases and 3 bases, there was a span of 16 bases. The specimen was peripheral blood. The chain links TRBV6-6 to TRBJ2-5, with D perhaps matching TRBD1 (6 bases). This TCR was sampled from a woman of 80 years or more with COVID-19, enrolled during active disease. CDR3 region: CASSPPGQKEETQYF. The CDR3 coding sequence is TGTGCCAGCAGTCCCCCCGGACAGAAAGAAGAGACCCAGTACTTC.